These 24 T cell receptor beta chains were sequenced from one sample in a study of T cell clonality in common variable immunodeficiency. This table comes from immunoSEQ multiplex PCR, and its TCRdb copy is limited to in-frame clones, with some not included. This set yields 40,000 to 50,000 clones and no singletons; the top ten hold less than 6.5%. Specimen: peripheral blood mononuclear cells. These TCRs come from a person aged 18 to 75 in good health.

This clone was picked up many times. The read ends 3 residues before the CDR3 terminus; that terminus is restored from the germline J gene. V and J are TRBV30 and TRBJ2-2; 10 positions agree with TRBD1. With 5 bases clipped from V and 6 bases from J, the junction kept 6 bases outside the gene matches. Looked up from germline, CDR1 is GTSNPN and CDR2 is SVGIG (reference sequence). The CDR3 covers 14 residues. Incomplete CDR3 DNA: TGTGCCTGGGCGGGACAGGGGTCTCCCGGGGAG. Its translation is CAWAGQGSPGE. Given in full, the CDR3 is CAWAGQGSPGELFF. The full variable domain, rest sourced from reference TRBV30 and TRBJ2-2, is SQTIHQWPATLVQPVGSPLSLECTVEGTSNPNLYWYRQAAGRGLQLLFYSVGIGQISSEVPQNLSASRPQDRQFILSSKKLLLSDSGFYLCAWAGQGSPGELFFGEGSRLTVL.

The table lists this clone with many counts. The CDR3 goes on 3 residues after the read ends, and that part is filled in from the germline J gene. The chain couples TRBV10-3 to TRBJ2-1, with 16 nucleotides matching TRBD2. V trimming: 6 bases; J trimming: 6 bases; junction bases outside the gene matches: 2. The CDR3 sequence is 15 residues long. CDR1 ENHRY and CDR2 SYGVKD come from the germline V gene. The CDR3 reads CAIRGTSGGANEQFF. The part of the CDR3 DNA that was read is TGTGCCATCAGGGGGACTAGCGGGGGGGCCAATGAG.

Many counts were recorded for this clone. The read gets to within 3 residues of the CDR3 end, and the germline J gene fills in the rest. This chain connects TRBV13 to TRBJ2-7; D is perhaps TRBD1 (6 bases). The CDR3 has 14 residues. Germline V gene sequence: CDR1 PRHDT, CDR2 FYEKMQ (reference sequence). V was cut by 5 bases and J by 3 bases, with 14 bases left in between. The CDR3 DNA, read in part, is TGTGCCAGCAGCAAACAGGGCGGAGGCTACGAG. The encoded protein is CASSKQGGGYE. The full CDR3 protein is CASSKQGGGYEQYF.

There are many counts of this clone. The CDR3 goes on 3 residues after the read ends, and that part is filled in from the germline J gene. The chain joins TRBV30 to TRBJ2-6; 7 bases are shared with TRBD1. The CDR3 covers 17 residues. Germline V gene data show CDR1 as GTSNPN and CDR2 as SVGIG (reference sequence). J gave up 3 bases and V 2 bases, and 10 bases lay outside the gene matches. Incomplete CDR3 DNA: TGTGCCTGGAGTCGGACCAGGGGGAAGGGTGGGGCCAACGTC. This codes for CAWSRTRGKGGANV. Given in full, the CDR3 is CAWSRTRGKGGANVLTF.

In this sample, this clone turned up many times. Read coverage stops 3 residues before the CDR3 terminus; the germline J gene supplies the remainder. This rearrangement joins TRBV7-2 to TRBJ1-5, with D possibly matching TRBD1 (5 bases). The germline V and J ends were trimmed by 2 bases and 1 base, with 9 bases remaining between them. The CDR3 consists of 15 residues. Germline assignment: CDR1 SGHTA and CDR2 FQGNSA. The sequenced CDR3 bases are TGTGCCAGCAGCTTAATTGGGGGGAGCAATCAGCCC. This gives the protein CASSLIGGSNQP. The whole CDR3 is CASSLIGGSNQPQHF.

On this clone itself: The DNA ends 3 residues before the CDR3 does, and the rest of the CDR3 is filled in from the germline J gene. The chain recombines TRBV29-1 with TRBJ1-4, with D perhaps matching TRBD1 (5 bases). Trimming shortened V by 7 bases and J by 4 bases, and 10 bases separated the two germline ends. There are 12 residues in the CDR3. CDR1 is SQVTM and CDR2 is ANQGSEA in the germline V gene. The sequenced CDR3 bases are TGCAGCGCGACAGTTAATAATGAAAAA. It encodes CSATVNNEK. The complete CDR3 reads CSATVNNEKLFF.

Turning to this clone: From the germline J gene comes the end of the CDR3, since the read stops 3 residues before it. The chain links TRBV20-1 to TRBJ2-1; D is unresolved. Trimming removed 0 bases from V and 0 bases from J, with 9 bases in between. The CDR3 covers 15 residues. Germline-derived CDR1 and CDR2 are DFQATT and SNEGSKA (reference sequence). Here the CDR3 reads CSARDRASSYNEQFF. The CDR3 DNA, read in part, is TGCAGTGCTAGAGATCGCGCGAGCTCCTACAATGAG.

This clone was counted a few times. The read is 3 residues too short to cover the CDR3 end, so that end is filled in from the germline J gene. V is TRBV20-1 and J is TRBJ1-1; no definite D call. The germline V gene has CDR1 DFQATT and CDR2 SNEGSKA (reference sequence). CDR3 length: 17 amino acids. The V and J ends lost 2 bases and 0 bases respectively, with 19 bases between them. CDR3 loop: CSARQSFGSGMNTEAFF. Incomplete CDR3 DNA: TGCAGTGCTAGACAAAGTTTTGGCAGCGGAATGAACACTGAA.

This clone showed up just a few times. Sequencing ends 3 residues short of the CDR3 end; the germline J gene provides the rest. V is TRBV7-2 and J is TRBJ2-4, with TRBD1 identical over 10 bases. CDR3 length equals 13 residues. In germline, CDR1 is SGHTA, CDR2 FQGNSA. Partial CDR3 DNA: TGTGCCAGCAGCTTGACAGGGGGCTGGGGT. Translating it yields CASSLTGGWG. The full-length CDR3 reads as CASSLTGGWGQYF.

For this clone: The read falls 3 residues short of the CDR3 end, and the missing part is taken from the germline J gene. The gene calls are TRBV5-1 and TRBJ2-7; 9 positions agree with TRBD2. The CDR3 length is 13 residues. J lost 5 bases, V lost 5 bases, and 5 bases had no gene match. Germline V CDR1 and CDR2: SGHRS, YFSETQ. The CDR3 reads CASRLAGFDEQYF. The covered CDR3 bases are TGCGCCAGCAGGCTAGCGGGGTTCGACGAG.

Of note for this clone: The CDR3 goes on 3 residues after the read ends, and that part is filled in from the germline J gene. The V call is TRBV6-1, the J call TRBJ1-1; weak D call: TRBD1 (5 bases). In germline, CDR1 is MNHNS, CDR2 SASEGT. This CDR3 is 14 amino acids long. V was cut by 4 bases and J by 5 bases, with 14 bases left in between. The CDR3 loop is CASSVAGRGTEAFF. The CDR3 bases that were read are TGTGCCAGCAGTGTGGCAGGGAGGGGAACTGAA.

This clone was seen only a few times. The read halts 3 residues ahead of the CDR3 end, with the missing end drawn from the germline J gene. The genes are TRBV7-9 and TRBJ2-3; possibly TRBD2 for D (5 bases). Germline assignment: CDR1 SEHNR and CDR2 FQNEAQ (reference sequence). The CDR3 is made up of 15 amino acids. The V end lost 3 bases, the J end lost 5 bases, and 15 bases lay between the germline ends. CDR3 DNA, as far as it was read: TGTGCCAGCAGCTTCCTAGCACCCCGGGGAGATACG. Its protein product is CASSFLAPRGDT. The whole CDR3 is CASSFLAPRGDTQYF. The variable domain in full, with the rest retrieved from reference TRBV7-9 and TRBJ2-3, is DTGVSQNPRHKITKRGQNVTFRCDPISEHNRLYWYRQTLGQGPEFLTYFQNEAQLEKSRLLSDRFSAERPKGSFSTLEIQRTEQGDSAMYLCASSFLAPRGDTQYFGPGTRLTVL.

This clone was seen at least ten times. With the read ending 3 residues before the CDR3 end, the germline J gene is used to fill in that end. This chain uses TRBV19 with TRBJ1-5; D remains ambiguous. Germline V gives CDR1 LNHDA, CDR2 SQIVND (reference sequence). Between the trimmed V and J ends, which lost 1 base and 4 bases, there was a span of 14 bases. The CDR3 totals 16 residues. The CDR3 reads CASSIVGTAPNQPQHF. The CDR3 bases that were read are TGTGCCAGTAGTATAGTCGGAACAGCCCCAAATCAGCCC.

This clone was seen repeatedly, ten times or more. The read stops 3 residues short of the end of the CDR3; the missing end is completed from the germline J gene. The J gene is TRBJ2-1, the V gene TRBV7-7; 8 nucleotides line up with TRBD2. Germline trimming cut 1 base from V and 7 bases from J; bases unmatched to any gene: 6. Germline CDR1 reads SSHAT; CDR2 reads FNYEAQ (reference sequence). This CDR3 region has 15 residues. The sequenced CDR3 bases are TGTGCCAGCAGCTTAGAGCGGACTAGCCGAAATGAG. The encoded protein is CASSLERTSRNE. The full CDR3 protein reads CASSLERTSRNEQFF.

Many counts were recorded for this clone. The read finishes 3 residues shy of the CDR3 end, and the germline J gene is used to complete it. The V gene is TRBV6-1, the J gene TRBJ1-4; D uncertain. V lost 4 bases to trimming and J lost 5 bases, with 11 bases between them. The germline gives CDR1 MNHNS, CDR2 SASEGT. The CDR3 contains 14 residues. Here the CDR3 reads CASSAGLLNEKLFF. The CDR3 bases that were read are TGTGCCAGCAGTGCCGGACTGTTGAATGAAAAA.

This clone was detected ten times or more. CDR3 DNA, as far as it was read: TGTGCCAGCAGCTCAAATAGCAATCAGCCC. It encodes CASSSNSNQP. The whole CDR3 region reads CASSSNSNQPQHF. The chain joins TRBV7-2 to TRBJ1-5; D remains ambiguous. The read gets to within 3 residues of the CDR3 end, and the germline J gene fills in the rest. Germline V gene lookup returns CDR1 SGHTA and CDR2 FQGNSA. The CDR3 contains 13 residues. Trimming removed 4 bases from V and 0 bases from J, with 4 bases in between.

This clone came up many times. The sequence runs out 3 residues before the end of the CDR3; the remainder is reconstructed from the germline J gene. The rearrangement joins TRBV5-1 to TRBJ2-6, with 8 bases matching TRBD2. After removal of 0 bases from V and 0 bases from J, the junction contained 2 bases not matched to a gene. CDR3 length: 17 residues. The germline CDR1 and CDR2 sequences are SGHRS and YFSETQ. The DNA read from the CDR3 is TGCGCCAGCAGCTTGGCCCGGGGGGGCTCTGGGGCCAACGTC. It encodes CASSLARGGSGANV. The CDR3, in full, reads CASSLARGGSGANVLTF.

To note about this clone: The read comes to an end 3 residues before the CDR3 does, leaving the germline J gene to fill in the end. This chain uses TRBV18 with TRBJ1-2, with no clear D. This CDR3 has 13 amino acids. CDR1 and CDR2 (germline): KGHSH, LQKENI. Partial CDR3 DNA: TGTGCCAGCTCACCGAGTGTAGCAACCGAC. This translates into CASSPSVATD. The complete CDR3 sequence is CASSPSVATDYTF.

This clone was counted a few times. The CDR3 sequence is CASSFLDRGETQYF. The part of the CDR3 DNA that was read is TGTGCCAGCAGCTTCCTGGACAGAGGGGAGACC. This chain connects TRBV7-9 to TRBJ2-5, with D possibly matching TRBD1 (6 bases). The CDR3 end lies 3 residues beyond the end of the read and is filled in from the germline J gene. The CDR3 runs 14 residues. Germline CDR1 and CDR2: SEHNR and FQNEAQ (reference sequence). V gave up 3 bases and J gave up 5 bases, with 13 bases separating them.

This clone was seen many times. Sequencing ends 3 residues short of the CDR3 end; the germline J gene provides the rest. The chain recombines TRBV18 with TRBJ2-3, with D perhaps TRBD2 (6 bases). Trimming left V 2 bases short and J 0 bases short, with 12 bases between. Germline CDR1 is KGHSH and CDR2 is LQKENI. The CDR3 has 16 amino acids. The CDR3 sequence is CASSPSLAFSTDTQYF. The DNA read from the CDR3 is TGTGCCAGCTCACCAAGCCTAGCGTTTAGCACAGATACG.

This clone occurred many times. The read stops 3 residues short of the end of the CDR3; the missing end is completed from the germline J gene. The rearrangement uses TRBV20-1 and TRBJ1-1, with D possibly TRBD1 on 5 matching bases. Germline V gene lookup returns CDR1 DFQATT and CDR2 SNEGSKA (reference sequence). The CDR3 length is 17 residues. The ends were cut back, 7 bases at V and 3 bases at J, with 27 bases in the middle. The CDR3 loop reads CSVGGSDTEWGHTEAFF. The DNA read from the CDR3 is TGCAGTGTCGGGGGTTCCGACACAGAGTGGGGTCACACTGAA.

In this sample, this clone turned up many times. CDR3 amino acids: CASSFGGRKEETQYF. CDR3 DNA (partial): TGCGCCAGCAGCTTCGGGGGGAGGAAGGAAGAGACC. The chain has TRBV5-1 and TRBJ2-5, with 7 bases fitting TRBD2. The observed sequence ends 3 residues before the CDR3 terminus, with the missing tail filled in from the germline J gene. Germline CDR1 reads SGHRS; CDR2 reads YFSETQ. CDR3 length: 15 amino acids. J gave up 3 bases and V 2 bases, and 7 bases lay outside the gene matches.

This clone was seen a handful of times. The CDR3 end falls 3 residues outside the read, so it is completed with the germline J gene. This chain uses TRBV6-2 or TRBV6-3 with TRBJ1-2; perhaps TRBD1 as D (5 bases). The CDR3 has 14 amino acids. Germline-derived CDR1 and CDR2 are MNHEY and SVGEGT. This CDR3 reads CASSPGGAADTYTF. The CDR3 DNA, read in part, is TGTGCCAGCAGCCCAGGAGGGGCTGCAGATACC.

Notes on this clone: Coverage ceases 3 residues before the CDR3 finishes, and the germline J gene fills in the end. The chain is built from TRBV19 and TRBJ1-5; D not resolved. This CDR3 contains 17 residues. Trimming took off 2 bases at V and 0 bases at J, with 14 bases between the two ends. Germline values: CDR1 LNHDA, CDR2 SQIVND (reference sequence). The CDR3 spells CASSISSVPLSNQPQHF. The CDR3 DNA, read in part, is TGTGCCAGTAGTATAAGCTCTGTCCCCCTTAGCAATCAGCCC.